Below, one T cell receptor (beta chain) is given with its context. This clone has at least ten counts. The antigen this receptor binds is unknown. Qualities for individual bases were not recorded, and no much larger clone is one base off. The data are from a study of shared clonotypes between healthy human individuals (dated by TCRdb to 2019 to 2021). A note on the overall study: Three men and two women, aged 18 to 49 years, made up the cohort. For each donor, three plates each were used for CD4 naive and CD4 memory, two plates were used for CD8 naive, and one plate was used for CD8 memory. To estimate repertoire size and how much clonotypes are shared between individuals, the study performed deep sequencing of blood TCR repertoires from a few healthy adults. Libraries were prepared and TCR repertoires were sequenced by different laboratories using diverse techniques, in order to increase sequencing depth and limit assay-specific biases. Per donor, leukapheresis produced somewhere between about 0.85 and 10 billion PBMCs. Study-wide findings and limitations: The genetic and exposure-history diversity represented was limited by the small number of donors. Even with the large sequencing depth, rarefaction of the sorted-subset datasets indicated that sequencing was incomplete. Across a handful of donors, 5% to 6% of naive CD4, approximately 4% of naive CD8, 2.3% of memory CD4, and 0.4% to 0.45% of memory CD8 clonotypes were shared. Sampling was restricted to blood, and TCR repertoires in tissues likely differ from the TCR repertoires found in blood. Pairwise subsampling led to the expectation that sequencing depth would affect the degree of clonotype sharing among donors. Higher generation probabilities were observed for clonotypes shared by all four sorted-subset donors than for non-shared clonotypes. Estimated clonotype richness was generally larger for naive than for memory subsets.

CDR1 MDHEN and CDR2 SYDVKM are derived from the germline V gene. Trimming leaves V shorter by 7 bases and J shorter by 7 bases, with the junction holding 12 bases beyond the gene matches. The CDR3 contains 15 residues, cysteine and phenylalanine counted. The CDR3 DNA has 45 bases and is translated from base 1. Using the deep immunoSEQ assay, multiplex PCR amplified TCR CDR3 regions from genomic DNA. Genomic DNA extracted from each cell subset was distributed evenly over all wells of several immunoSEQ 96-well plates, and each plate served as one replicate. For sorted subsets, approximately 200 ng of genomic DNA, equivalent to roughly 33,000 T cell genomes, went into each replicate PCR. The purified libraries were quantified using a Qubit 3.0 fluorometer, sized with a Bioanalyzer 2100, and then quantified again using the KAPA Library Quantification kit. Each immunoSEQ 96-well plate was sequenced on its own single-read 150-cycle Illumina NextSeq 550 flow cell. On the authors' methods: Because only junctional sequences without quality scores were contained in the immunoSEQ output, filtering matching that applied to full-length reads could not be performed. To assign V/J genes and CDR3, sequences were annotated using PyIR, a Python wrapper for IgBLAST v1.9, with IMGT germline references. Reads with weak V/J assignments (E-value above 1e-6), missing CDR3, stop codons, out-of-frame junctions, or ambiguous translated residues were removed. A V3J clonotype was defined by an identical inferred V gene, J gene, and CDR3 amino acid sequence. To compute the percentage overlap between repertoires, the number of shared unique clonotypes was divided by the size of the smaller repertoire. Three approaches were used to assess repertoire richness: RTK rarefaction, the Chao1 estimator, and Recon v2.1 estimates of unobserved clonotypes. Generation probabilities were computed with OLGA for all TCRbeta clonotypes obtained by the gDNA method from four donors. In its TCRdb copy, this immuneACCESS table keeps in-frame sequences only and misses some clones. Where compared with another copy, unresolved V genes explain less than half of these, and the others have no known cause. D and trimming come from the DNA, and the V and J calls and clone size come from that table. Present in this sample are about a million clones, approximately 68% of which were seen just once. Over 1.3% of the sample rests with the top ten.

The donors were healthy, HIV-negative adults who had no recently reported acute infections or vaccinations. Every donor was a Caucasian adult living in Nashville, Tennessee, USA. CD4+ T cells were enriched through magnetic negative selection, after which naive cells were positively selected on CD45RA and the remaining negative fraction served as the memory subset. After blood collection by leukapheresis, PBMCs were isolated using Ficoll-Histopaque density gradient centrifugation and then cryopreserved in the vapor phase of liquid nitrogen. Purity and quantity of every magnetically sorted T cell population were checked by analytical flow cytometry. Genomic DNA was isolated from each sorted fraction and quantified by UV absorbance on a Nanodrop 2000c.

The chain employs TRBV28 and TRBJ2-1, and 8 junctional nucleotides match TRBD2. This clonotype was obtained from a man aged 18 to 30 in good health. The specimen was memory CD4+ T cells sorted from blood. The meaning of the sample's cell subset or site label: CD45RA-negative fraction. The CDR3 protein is CASTEIGTRRNEQFF. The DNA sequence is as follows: TGTGCCAGCACCGAAATCGGGACTAGGAGGAATGAGCAGTTCTTC.